The rows below give T cell receptor beta chains drawn from one sample of a study of CD8 T cells in ankylosing spondylitis. TCRdb recomputed calls from the 5' RACE reads with MiXCR, one row per CDR3 protein. The profile shows approximately 540,000 distinct CDR3 sequences, about an eighth of them singletons. The sample taken for sequencing was blood, either unsorted or a sorted T cell fraction (not recorded which). The receptors here all came from a male donor with ankylosing spondylitis. Both conserved end residues are part of each CDR3. A D gene is named only where the DNA matches it firmly. The size of a clone is reported for some rows only, either as once, few or many, or as a class for expanded clones.

d_call	v_call	j_call	clone_size	cdr3_aa	cdr3_nt
NA	TRBV5-5	TRBJ1-1	NA	CASRKVPTNTEAFF	TGTGCCAGCAGGAAAGTCCCGACCAACACTGAAGCTTTCTTT
NA	TRBV7-9	TRBJ2-2	NA	CASVRGRNTGELFF	TGTGCCAGCGTCCGAGGGAGGAACACCGGGGAGCTGTTTTTT
NA	TRBV7-2	TRBJ2-7	few	CASSYTGTGAYEQYF	TGTGCCAGCAGCTATACCGGGACGGGAGCCTACGAGCAGTACTTC
NA	TRBV9	TRBJ2-3	NA	CASSPQATDTQYF	TGTGCCAGCAGCCCCCAGGCGACAGATACGCAGTATTTT
TRBD2	TRBV5-1	TRBJ2-5	few	CASSLVTAGGPETQYF	TGCGCCAGCAGCTTGGTTACAGCGGGAGGGCCGGAGACCCAGTACTTC
NA	TRBV4-2	TRBJ2-5	many	CASSQLGGAKYGETQYF	TGTGCCAGCAGCCAACTGGGGGGCGCCAAGTACGGGGAGACCCAGTACTTC
NA	TRBV3-1	TRBJ2-7	NA	CASSQEIGRYEQYF	TGTGCCAGCAGCCAAGAGATAGGTCGCTACGAGCAGTACTTC
TRBD2	TRBV5-1	TRBJ2-1	many	CASSLKRENEQFF	TGCGCCAGCAGCTTGAAGCGGGAGAATGAGCAGTTCTTC
NA	TRBV24-1	TRBJ1-1	NA	CATSQGSGTEAFF	TGTGCCACCAGTCAGGGGTCGGGCACTGAAGCTTTCTTT
TRBD2	TRBV4-1	TRBJ2-1	few	CASRLAGGPYEQFF	TGCGCCAGCAGACTAGCGGGAGGGCCCTATGAGCAGTTCTTC
NA	TRBV29-1	TRBJ2-2	NA	CSALTGSASNTGELFF	TGCAGCGCCCTGACGGGCTCCGCGTCGAACACCGGGGAGCTGTTTTTT
NA	TRBV5-1	TRBJ2-3	NA	CASSLGVSGTDTQYF	TGCGCCAGCAGCTTGGGGGTGTCAGGCACAGATACGCAGTATTTT
NA	TRBV6-5	TRBJ2-3	few	CASSYGNSGYTDTQYF	TGTGCCAGCAGTTACGGTAATAGCGGCTACACAGATACGCAGTATTTT
NA	TRBV5-1	TRBJ2-3	NA	CASSNGTDTQYF	TGCGCCAGCAGTAATGGCACAGATACGCAGTATTTT
NA	TRBV9	TRBJ2-1	few	CASSVERHNEQFF	TGTGCCAGCAGCGTAGAGAGGCACAATGAGCAGTTCTTC
NA	TRBV10-2	TRBJ2-5	NA	CASSVQARETQYF	TGCGCCAGCAGTGTCCAGGCGCGAGAGACCCAGTACTTC
NA	TRBV21-1	TRBJ2-1	NA	CASRVLAGGDLNEQFF	TGTGCCAGCAGAGTACTAGCGGGAGGGGACCTCAATGAGCAGTTCTTC
NA	TRBV27	TRBJ2-7	few	CASSFRRASYEQYF	TGTGCCAGCAGTTTTCGGCGGGCTTCCTACGAGCAGTACTTC
TRBD2	TRBV3-1	TRBJ2-1	few	CASSQDLAGYNEQFF	TGTGCCAGCAGCCAAGATCTAGCGGGGTACAATGAGCAGTTCTTC
NA	TRBV5-1	TRBJ1-1	NA	CASRIPGSYTEAFF	TGCGCCAGCAGGATCCCGGGGTCGTACACTGAAGCTTTCTTT
NA	TRBV11-2	TRBJ2-7	NA	CASSPNPAGAYEQYF	TGTGCCAGCAGCCCCAACCCAGCGGGTGCATACGAGCAGTACTTC
TRBD2	TRBV7-9	TRBJ2-3	many	CASSPWLSGGDTQYF	TGTGCCAGCAGCCCTTGGCTTTCGGGGGGAGATACGCAGTATTTT
NA	TRBV7-2	TRBJ1-2	NA	CASSSNPFGVGYTF	TGTGCCAGCAGCTCAAACCCATTCGGGGTAGGCTACACCTTC
NA	TRBV15	TRBJ2-6	many	CATSYRVANVLTF	TGTGCCACCAGTTACAGGGTAGCCAACGTCCTGACTTTC
TRBD1	TRBV18	TRBJ2-7	NA	CASSLSRDSYEQYF	TGTGCCAGCTCACTCAGCCGGGACAGCTACGAGCAGTACTTC
TRBD2	TRBV3-1	TRBJ2-5	NA	CASSTAGGVVETQYF	TGTGCCAGCAGCACGGCGGGGGGGGTTGTGGAGACCCAGTACTTC
NA	TRBV27	TRBJ2-1	few	CASSFLARRSYNEQFF	TGTGCCAGCAGTTTTCTGGCCCGACGGTCCTACAATGAGCAGTTCTTC
NA	TRBV11-2	TRBJ2-5	NA	CASSPFPSRQTVQETQYF	TGTGCCAGCAGCCCTTTCCCCTCGCGACAGACAGTCCAAGAGACCCAGTACTTC
TRBD2	TRBV5-1	TRBJ2-3	many	CASSFLAGASTDTQYF	TGCGCCAGCAGCTTCCTAGCGGGAGCTAGCACAGATACGCAGTATTTT
NA	TRBV15	TRBJ1-4	NA	CATSRDRAGGEKLFF	TGTGCCACCAGCAGAGATCGGGCGGGCGGTGAAAAACTGTTTTTT
NA	TRBV25-1	TRBJ1-1	few	CASSEFAGKGEAFF	TGTGCCAGCAGTGAATTCGCAGGGAAGGGTGAAGCTTTCTTT
TRBD1	TRBV5-1	TRBJ1-2	NA	CASSSRDRGLGGYTF	TGCGCCAGCAGCAGCCGGGACAGGGGGCTAGGTGGCTACACCTTC
NA	TRBV12-3/TRBV12-4	TRBJ1-1	few	CASSPWGGALPFVRYTEAFF	TGTGCCAGCAGCCCCTGGGGGGGGGCGCTTCCATTCGTCAGATACACTGAAGCTTTCTTT
NA	TRBV20-1	TRBJ1-3	NA	CSAYRGNTIYF	TGCAGTGCCTACAGGGGAAACACCATATATTTT
TRBD2	TRBV3-1	TRBJ2-2	NA	CASSPFLAGGTGELFF	TGTGCCAGCAGCCCTTTCCTAGCGGGAGGTACCGGGGAGCTGTTTTTT
NA	TRBV19	TRBJ2-6	NA	CASSIDPGPGANVLTF	TGTGCCAGTAGTATAGATCCGGGGCCCGGGGCCAACGTCCTGACTTTC
NA	TRBV27	TRBJ1-2	few	CASWNRDGYGYTF	TGTGCCAGCTGGAACAGGGACGGCTATGGCTACACCTTC
NA	TRBV10-3	TRBJ1-1	many	CAISESKGIGTEAFF	TGTGCCATCAGTGAGTCGAAGGGGATCGGCACTGAAGCTTTCTTT
TRBD2	TRBV7-2	TRBJ2-5	few	CASSLDSGPASF	TGTGCCAGCAGCTTGGATAGCGGGCCGGCGAGCTTC
NA	TRBV5-4	TRBJ2-5	NA	CASSKRSHETQYF	TGTGCCAGCAGCAAAAGATCACACGAGACCCAGTACTTC
TRBD1	TRBV3-1	TRBJ1-6	NA	CASSQTQGAHHNSPLHF	TGTGCCAGCAGCCAGACACAGGGGGCGCATCATAATTCACCCCTCCACTTT
NA	TRBV20-1	TRBJ2-7	NA	CSARTGADSAENEQYF	TGCAGTGCTAGAACCGGGGCAGACTCCGCAGAAAACGAGCAGTACTTC
NA	TRBV5-1	TRBJ2-7	NA	CASSLDPTLVDEQYF	TGCGCCAGCAGTCTGGACCCTACCCTAGTAGACGAGCAGTACTTC
TRBD1	TRBV18	TRBJ1-5	NA	CASSPRGRNSNQPQHF	TGTGCCAGCTCACCCAGGGGGAGAAATAGCAATCAGCCCCAGCATTTT
NA	TRBV12-3/TRBV12-4	TRBJ1-2	few	CASTPAGWRGYTF	TGTGCCAGCACCCCCGCAGGTTGGCGTGGCTACACCTTC
NA	TRBV5-1	TRBJ1-4	many	CASSLDRVNEKLFF	TGCGCCAGCAGCTTGGACAGGGTCAATGAAAAACTGTTTTTT